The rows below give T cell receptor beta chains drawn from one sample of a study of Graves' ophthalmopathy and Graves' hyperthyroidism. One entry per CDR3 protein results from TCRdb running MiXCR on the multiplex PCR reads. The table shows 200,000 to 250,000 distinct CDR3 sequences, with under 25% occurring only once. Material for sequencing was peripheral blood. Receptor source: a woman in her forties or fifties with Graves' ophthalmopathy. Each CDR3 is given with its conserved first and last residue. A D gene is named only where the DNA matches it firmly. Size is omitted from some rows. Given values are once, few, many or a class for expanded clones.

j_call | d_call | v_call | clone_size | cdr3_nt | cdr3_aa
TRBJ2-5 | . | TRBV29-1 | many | TGCAGCGTTGGCGACCTTGGAGAGACCCAGTACTTC | CSVGDLGETQYF
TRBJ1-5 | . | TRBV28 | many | TGTGCCAGCAGTTCCCCGGGGGCTAATCAGCCCCAGCATTTT | CASSSPGANQPQHF
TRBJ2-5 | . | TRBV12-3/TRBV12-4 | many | TGTGCCAGCAGTTTAAAACCCGGTGGGCTACGGGAGACCCAGTACTTC | CASSLKPGGLRETQYF
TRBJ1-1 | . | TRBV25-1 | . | TGTGCCAGCAGTGAATCCTGGGGAGGAACTGAAGCTTTCTTT | CASSESWGGTEAFF
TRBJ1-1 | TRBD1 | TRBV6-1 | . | TGTGCCAGCAGTGAACAGGGGGCGCCTACTGAAGCTTTCTTT | CASSEQGAPTEAFF
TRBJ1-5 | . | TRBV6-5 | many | TGTGCCAGCAGTCACAGACAGGATAGCAATCAGCCCCAGCATTTT | CASSHRQDSNQPQHF
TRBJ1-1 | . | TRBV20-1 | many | TGCAGTGCTATAAAGAGGGGCCTCGTGAACACTGAAGCTTTCTTT | CSAIKRGLVNTEAFF
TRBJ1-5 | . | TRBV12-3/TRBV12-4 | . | TGTGCCAGCAGTACAATCCAGGGGTATCAGCCCCAGCATTTT | CASSTIQGYQPQHF
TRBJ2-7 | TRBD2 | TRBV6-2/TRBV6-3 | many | TGTGCCAGCACCAATGGCTGGGAGGGCGAGCAGTACTTC | CASTNGWEGEQYF
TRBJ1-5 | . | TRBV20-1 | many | TGCAGTGCTCGGGACCTCTCTAGCAATCAGCCCCAGCATTTT | CSARDLSSNQPQHF
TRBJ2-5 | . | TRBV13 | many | TGTGCCAGCAGCGCAAGACTGGTGTACCAAGAGACCCAGTACTTC | CASSARLVYQETQYF
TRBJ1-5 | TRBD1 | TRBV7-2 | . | TGTGCCAGCAGCTTAGCCGGGACAGGGGACCATCAGCCCCAGCATTTT | CASSLAGTGDHQPQHF
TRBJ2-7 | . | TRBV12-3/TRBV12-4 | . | TGTGCCAGCAGCCTGGACGGGACCTACGAGCAGTCCTTC | CASSLDGTYEQSF
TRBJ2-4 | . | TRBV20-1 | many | TGCAGTGCAAGGGAGGGGGGAAACATTCAGTACTTC | CSAREGGNIQYF
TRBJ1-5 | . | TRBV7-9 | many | TGTGCCAGCAGGTTACAGAATCAGCCCCAGCATTTT | CASRLQNQPQHF
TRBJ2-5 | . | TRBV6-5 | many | TGTGCCAGCAGCTCCATGGGGGGGCGCAGGGAGACCCAGTACTTC | CASSSMGGRRETQYF
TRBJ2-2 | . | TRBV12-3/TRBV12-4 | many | TGTGCCAGCAGTCCGGGACTCCCCACCGGGGAGCTGTTTTTT | CASSPGLPTGELFF
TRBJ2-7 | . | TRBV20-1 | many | TGCAGTGCTAAAGATCAGGGTTACGAGCAGTACTTC | CSAKDQGYEQYF
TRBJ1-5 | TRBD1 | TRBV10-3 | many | TGTGCCATCTCGGACAGGGTTGGCAATCAGCCCCAGCATTTT | CAISDRVGNQPQHF
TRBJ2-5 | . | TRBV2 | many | TGTGCCAGCAGTGTCCCCGGGGCGGCGGCAGAGACCCAGTACTTC | CASSVPGAAAETQYF
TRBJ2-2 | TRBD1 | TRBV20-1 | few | TGCAGTGTTACGACAGGGAGCACCGGGGAGCTGTTTTTT | CSVTTGSTGELFF
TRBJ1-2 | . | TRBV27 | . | TGTGCCAGCAGTTTTCGCGGGGGGGGCGATGGCTACACCTTC | CASSFRGGGDGYTF
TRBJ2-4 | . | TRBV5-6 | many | TGTGCCAGCAGCTTGCGAGGGGTAGCCAAAAACATTCAGTACTTC | CASSLRGVAKNIQYF
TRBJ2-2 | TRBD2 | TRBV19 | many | TGTGCCAGTAGCCATAGCGGGAGAGGTACCGGGGAGCTGTTTTTT | CASSHSGRGTGELFF
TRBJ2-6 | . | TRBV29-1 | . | TGCAGCGTTTCACTCGACGGACAAGGGACCTCTGGGGCCAACGTCCTGACTTTC | CSVSLDGQGTSGANVLTF
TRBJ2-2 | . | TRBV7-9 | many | TGTGCCAGCAGCTTAGCACAGGGCCGGACCGGGGAGCTGTTTTTT | CASSLAQGRTGELFF
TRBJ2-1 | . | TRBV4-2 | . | TGTGCCAGCAGCCAAGATAACAGGGTCACCTACAATGAGCAGTTCTTC | CASSQDNRVTYNEQFF
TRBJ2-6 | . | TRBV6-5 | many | TGTGCCAGCAGGGTAACGGACTCTGGGGCCAACGTCCTGACTTTC | CASRVTDSGANVLTF
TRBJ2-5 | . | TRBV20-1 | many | TGCAGTGCTATAGAGGCATACCAAGAGACCCAGTACTTC | CSAIEAYQETQYF
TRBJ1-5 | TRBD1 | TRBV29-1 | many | TGCAGCGTTGGGTCCGGGACAGGGGATCAGCCCCAGCATTTT | CSVGSGTGDQPQHF
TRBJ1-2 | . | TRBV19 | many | TGTGCCAGTAGTATAGGAGGGGTCGGGGGCTACACCTTC | CASSIGGVGGYTF
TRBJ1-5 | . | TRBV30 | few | TGTGCCTGGAGTGCGGGACGGGGCTATCAGCCCCAGCATTTT | CAWSAGRGYQPQHF
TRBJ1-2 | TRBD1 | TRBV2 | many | TGTGCCAGCAGTCTACGGACAGGGGGGGGCTATGGCTACACCTTC | CASSLRTGGGYGYTF
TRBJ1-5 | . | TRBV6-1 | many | TGTGCCAGCAGAAAACGATTGGCGGGACCCCGGGAGCCCCAGCATTTT | CASRKRLAGPREPQHF
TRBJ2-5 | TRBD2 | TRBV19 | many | TGTGCCCTTCCGTCGCCCCGGGAGGGGCAAGAGACCCAGTACTTC | CALPSPREGQETQYF
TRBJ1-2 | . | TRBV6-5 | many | TGTGCCAGCAGTTACGGGGATTTGCGTAATGGCTACACCTTC | CASSYGDLRNGYTF
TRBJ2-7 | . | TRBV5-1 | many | TGCGCCAGCAGCCTCACTCAGGGTTTCTACAACGAGCAGTACTTC | CASSLTQGFYNEQYF
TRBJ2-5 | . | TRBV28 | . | TGTGCCAGCAGTTTAATCGGGACAAAAGCGTCGACCCAGTACTTC | CASSLIGTKASTQYF
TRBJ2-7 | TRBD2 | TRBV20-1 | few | TGCAGTGCGAGACGGGGGGCCTACGAGCAGTACTTC | CSARRGAYEQYF
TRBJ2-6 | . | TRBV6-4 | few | TGTGCCAGCAGTGCTCGTGCTAGCGTCGCTGGGGCCAACGTCCTGACTTTC | CASSARASVAGANVLTF
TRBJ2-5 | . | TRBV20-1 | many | TGCAGTAACCTTGCGGCCTCGGGGACCCAGTACTTC | CSNLAASGTQYF
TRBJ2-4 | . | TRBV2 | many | TGTGCCAGCAGTGAAATGTCCGGGTCCAAAAACATTCAGTACTTC | CASSEMSGSKNIQYF
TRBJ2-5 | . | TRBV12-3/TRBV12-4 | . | TGTGCCAGCAGTGTACAGGTGGAGGAGACCCAGTACTTC | CASSVQVEETQYF
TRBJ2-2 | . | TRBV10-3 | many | TGTGCCATCAGTGAGTCGTCAGTGGAGCTGTTTTTT | CAISESSVELFF
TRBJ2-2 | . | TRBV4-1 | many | TGCGCCAGCAGCCAAGGAAGGACGGGGAACACCGGGGAGCTGTTTTTT | CASSQGRTGNTGELFF
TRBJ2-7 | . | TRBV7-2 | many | TGTGCCAGCAGCTTAGGGGTTAACTACGAGCAGTACTTC | CASSLGVNYEQYF
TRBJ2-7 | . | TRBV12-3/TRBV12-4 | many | TGTGCCAGCAGTTTAGGGCGGGAAGGGTACGAGCAGTACTTC | CASSLGREGYEQYF
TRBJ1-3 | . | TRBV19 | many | TGTGCCAGTAGTCTTCCTAGAGGGCCCTACTCTGGAAACACCATATATTTT | CASSLPRGPYSGNTIYF
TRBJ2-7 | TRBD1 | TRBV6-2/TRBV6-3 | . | TGTGCCAGCAGAACCGGGACAGGCCTTGGGGAGCAGTACTTC | CASRTGTGLGEQYF
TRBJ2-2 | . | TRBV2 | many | TGTGCCAGCACCTCGGACGGGACCGGGGAGCTGTTTTTT | CASTSDGTGELFF
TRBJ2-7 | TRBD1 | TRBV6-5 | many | TGTGCCAGCACCAGGAGACAGGGGGCCTACGAGCAGTACTTC | CASTRRQGAYEQYF
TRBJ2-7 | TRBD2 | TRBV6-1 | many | TGTGCCAGCAGCCTAACTAGCGGGAGGCCCCCCTACGAGCAGTACTTC | CASSLTSGRPPYEQYF
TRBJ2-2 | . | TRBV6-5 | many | TGTGCCAGCACCACCCTCCAGCGAGGCGGGGAGCTGTTTTTT | CASTTLQRGGELFF
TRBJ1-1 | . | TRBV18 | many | TGTGCCAGCTCACCACCCCCCACAGGGAGAGCTTTCTTT | CASSPPPTGRAFF
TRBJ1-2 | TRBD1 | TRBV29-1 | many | TGCAGCGGGGGGACAGGGGCATATGGCTACACCTTC | CSGGTGAYGYTF